Presented here are 32 T cell receptor beta chains from one specimen sequenced in a study of regulatory dendritic cells for organ transplantation. Here immunoSEQ multiplex PCR was the method, and the copy in TCRdb shows in-frame clones only, minus some. This table has 9,000 to 13,000 clones, about 75% appearing once. The specimen was memory CD8+ T cells from blood. Subset here: CD45RO+ memory T cells. Receptor source: a human donor in good health.

This clone was seen a few times. The chain carries TRBV7-9 and TRBJ2-5; 8 nucleotides line up with TRBD2. Germline CDR1 reads SEHNR; CDR2 reads FQNEAQ (reference sequence). J gave up 7 bases and V 5 bases, and 9 bases lay outside the gene matches. CDR3 size: 14 residues. The CDR3 DNA is TGTGCCAGCAGCCCAACTAGCGGCCAGGGGACCCAGTACTTC. It is translated as CASSPTSGQGTQYF.

The V gene is TRBV6-5, the J gene TRBJ2-7; D is possibly TRBD1 or TRBD2 (5 bases each). V shed 2 bases and J shed 6 bases, with 20 bases lying between them. CDR3 length equals 16 residues. Germline V CDR1 and CDR2: MNHEY, SVGAGI. CDR3 sequence reads: CASSYRGPTASGEQYF. The CDR3, as DNA: TGTGCCAGCAGTTACCGGGGTCCGACAGCCTCTGGCGAGCAGTACTTC.

This clone is medium-sized in the sample. The V and J genes are TRBV7-9 and TRBJ2-7, with TRBD2 matching 7 bases. The CDR3 covers 16 residues. In germline, CDR1 is SEHNR, CDR2 FQNEAQ (reference sequence). J was trimmed by 1 base and V by 5 bases; bases with no gene match: 11. The CDR3 region has the DNA TGTGCCAGCAGCCACCCCCGTGAGCGGGGATCCTACGAGCAGTACTTC. The encoded protein is CASSHPRERGSYEQYF.

CDR3 in DNA: TGTGCCAGCAGCTGGCATAGTGGGACCGGGGAGCTGTTTTTT. This gives the protein CASSWHSGTGELFF. The genes are TRBV13 and TRBJ2-2; D is uncertain. The CDR3 is 14 amino acids. Germline loops: CDR1 PRHDT, CDR2 FYEKMQ (reference sequence). Trimming pared 4 bases from V and 5 bases from J, leaving 11 bases between.

This sequence joins TRBV7-9 and TRBJ2-7; D unresolved. This CDR3 spans 15 amino acids. Germline CDR1 reads SEHNR; CDR2 reads FQNEAQ (reference sequence). Trimming shortened V by 0 bases and J by 1 base, and 10 bases separated the two germline ends. The CDR3: CASSLAASPSYEQYF. CDR3 nucleotides: TGTGCCAGCAGCTTAGCCGCTAGTCCATCCTACGAGCAGTACTTC. Full variable domain (missing parts from reference TRBV7-9 and TRBJ2-7): DTGVSQNPRHKITKRGQNVTFRCDPISEHNRLYWYRQTLGQGPEFLTYFQNEAQLEKSRLLSDRFSAERPKGSFSTLEIQRTEQGDSAMYLCASSLAASPSYEQYFGPGTRLTVT.

The chain uses TRBV9 and TRBJ2-7; 10 nucleotides match TRBD1. Germline lookup yields CDR1 SGDLS and CDR2 YYNGEE. The V and J ends lost 2 bases and 2 bases, in that order; junction bases with no gene match: 4. The CDR3 has 15 residues. The CDR3 DNA is TGTGCCAGCAGCGTCGGGACAGGGGCCACCTACGAGCAGTACTTC. It codes for CASSVGTGATYEQYF.

The CDR3 region has the DNA TGTGCTAGTGGTTTGACACCCGGGGAGCAGTACTTC. Its protein is CASGLTPGEQYF. The chain recombines TRBV12-5 with TRBJ2-7; D not resolved. The germline V and J ends were trimmed by 2 bases and 7 bases, with 9 bases remaining between them. This CDR3 spans 12 amino acids. Germline values: CDR1 LGHNT, CDR2 FRNRAP. Together with reference TRBV12-5 and TRBJ2-7, the CDR3 gives the full variable domain: DARVTQTPRHKVTEMGQEVTMRCQPILGHNTVFWYRQTMMQGLELLAYFRNRAPLDDSGMPKDRFSAEMPDATLATLKIQPSEPRDSAVYFCASGLTPGEQYFGPGTRLTVT.

This clone was detected a few times. This chain uses TRBV4-1 with TRBJ2-1; 8 bases agree with TRBD2. Germline assignment: CDR1 MGHRA and CDR2 YSYEKL. The CDR3 loop spans 14 amino acids. J was trimmed by 7 bases and V by 0 bases; bases with no gene match: 2. CDR3 DNA: TGCGCCAGCAGCCAAGAGGTAGCGGGGAATGAGCAGTTCTTC. As protein: CASSQEVAGNEQFF.

This chain connects TRBV12-5 to TRBJ1-5, with 7 bases identical to TRBD1. Germline CDR1 and CDR2: LGHNT and FRNRAP. The trim removed 6 bases at V and 2 bases at J, leaving 13 bases unmatched. The CDR3 has 17 residues. This chain's CDR3 is CASGRPEGARGNQPQHF. The DNA of the CDR3 is TGTGCTAGTGGCCGCCCCGAGGGGGCGAGGGGCAATCAGCCCCAGCATTTT.

This clone was observed a single time. The genes are TRBV7-6 and TRBJ2-1, with D possibly being TRBD2 (6 bases). The CDR3 has 16 amino acids. V lost 3 bases, J lost 0 bases, and 12 bases lay in between. Germline values: CDR1 SGHVS, CDR2 FNYEAQ. The CDR3 sequence: CASSFPGLNSYNEQFF. In DNA, the CDR3 is TGTGCCAGCAGCTTCCCGGGACTCAACTCCTACAATGAGCAGTTCTTC. The full variable domain, completed using reference TRBV7-6 and TRBJ2-1, is GAGVSQSPRYKVTKRGQDVALRCDPISGHVSLYWYRQALGQGPEFLTYFNYEAQQDKSGLPNDRFSAERPEGSISTLTIQRTEQRDSAMYRCASSFPGLNSYNEQFFGPGTRLTVL.

The chain couples TRBV4-3 to TRBJ1-5; D may be TRBD1 (6 bases). Trimming took 2 bases from V and 0 from J, leaving 17 bases between them. Germline CDR1 is LGHNA and CDR2 is YSLEER. CDR3 length equals 18 residues. Here the CDR3 DNA reads TGCGCCAGCAGCCAATGGACAGCGGATACTTATAGCAATCAGCCCCAGCATTTT. As protein: CASSQWTADTYSNQPQHF.

The chain carries TRBV19 and TRBJ2-3; 11 nucleotides agree with TRBD2. CDR3 length equals 19 residues. Germline loops: CDR1 LNHDA, CDR2 SQIVND (reference sequence). V shed 3 bases and J 2 bases; nucleotides not matched to a gene: 13. Here the CDR3 reads CASSIRASGGPEPTDTQYF. The CDR3 DNA follows: TGTGCCAGTAGTATTCGGGCTAGCGGGGGGCCGGAACCCACAGATACGCAGTATTTT.

The chain combines TRBV4-3 with TRBJ1-4; TRBD1 agrees at 7 bases. With 4 bases clipped from V and 8 bases from J, the junction kept 10 bases outside the gene matches. This CDR3 contains 15 residues. The germline V gene encodes CDR1 LGHNA and CDR2 YSLEER. CDR3 amino acids: CASSRETGSQEKLFF. For the CDR3, the DNA is TGCGCCAGCAGCCGAGAGACAGGGTCTCAGGAAAAACTGTTTTTT.

The chain links TRBV7-9 to TRBJ2-1; the match to TRBD2 covers 11 bases. This CDR3 comprises 16 residues. Unmatched junction bases numbered 7, after V lost 5 bases and J lost 4 bases. CDR1 and CDR2 (germline): SEHNR, FQNEAQ (reference sequence). As DNA, the CDR3 is TGTGCCAGCAGCGTAATGGGACTAGCGGAATACAATGAGCAGTTCTTC. This translates into CASSVMGLAEYNEQFF.

The chain carries TRBV7-9 and TRBJ2-1; possibly TRBD1 for D (5 bases). The CDR3 extends over 13 amino acids. CDR1 is SEHNR and CDR2 is FQNEAQ in the germline V gene (reference sequence). Trimming pared 1 base from V and 12 bases from J, leaving 13 bases between. CDR3 loop: CASSLERRVGQFF. In nucleotides, the CDR3 is TGTGCCAGCAGCTTAGAGCGCAGGGTGGGGCAGTTCTTC. Based on the CDR3 plus reference TRBV7-9 and TRBJ2-1, the full variable domain is DTGVSQNPRHKITKRGQNVTFRCDPISEHNRLYWYRQTLGQGPEFLTYFQNEAQLEKSRLLSDRFSAERPKGSFSTLEIQRTEQGDSAMYLCASSLERRVGQFFGPGTRLTVL.

The V call is TRBV2, the J call TRBJ2-3; D tentatively reads TRBD1 or TRBD2 (5 bases each). Germline lookup yields CDR1 SNHLY and CDR2 FYNNEI. V was cut by 10 bases and J by 1 base, with 18 bases left in between. The CDR3 totals 15 residues. CDR3 coding DNA: TGTGCCACGGGATGGGGCCCTGAGGGCACAGATACGCAGTATTTT. Protein sequence: CATGWGPEGTDTQYF.

This chain links TRBV7-9 with TRBJ2-2; no clear D. CDR1 is SEHNR, CDR2 FQNEAQ, per germline (reference sequence). The CDR3 totals 16 residues. V was shortened by 5 bases and J by 1 base, with 14 bases between the two germline ends. The DNA of the CDR3 is TGTGCCAGCAGCCCCCCTGATGCGATGAACACCGGGGAGCTGTTTTTT. It translates to CASSPPDAMNTGELFF.

CDR3: CASSLSLRVTEAFF. As DNA, the CDR3 is TGTGCCAGCAGCTTATCCCTAAGGGTTACTGAAGCTTTCTTT. This chain joins TRBV7-9 and TRBJ1-1; D remains unclear. Germline V gene lookup returns CDR1 SEHNR and CDR2 FQNEAQ (reference sequence). V lost 2 bases, J lost 5 bases, and 12 bases lay in between. CDR3 length equals 14 residues.

The chain combines TRBV28 with TRBJ2-7; 7 bases fit TRBD1. The CDR3 spans 12 residues. V lost 8 bases to trimming and J lost 1 base; unmatched junction nucleotides: 2. Germline CDR1 is MDHEN and CDR2 is SYDVKM. CDR3 bases: TGTGCCAGCGGGACAGATTCCTACGAGCAGTACTTC. Protein: CASGTDSYEQYF. Looking up the rest from reference TRBV28 and TRBJ2-7 gives the full variable domain: DVKVTQSSRYLVKRTGEKVFLECVQDMDHENMFWYRQDPGLGLRLIYFSYDVKMKEKGDIPEGYSVSREKKERFSLILESASTNQTSMYLCASGTDSYEQYFGPGTRLTVT.

This clone was recorded a few times. The V and J genes are TRBV29-1 and TRBJ1-5; 8 bases fit TRBD1. Germline CDR1 SQVTM, CDR2 ANQGSEA. Trimming took 7 bases from V and 5 from J; bases not matched to a gene: 7. The CDR3 extends over 13 amino acids. The CDR3 is CSAGTGPDQPQHF. The CDR3 region has the DNA TGCAGCGCAGGGACAGGTCCCGATCAGCCCCAGCATTTT.

The chain recombines TRBV19 with TRBJ2-1; D is perhaps TRBD2 (6 bases). The V gene lost 4 bases and the J gene lost 0 bases, with 10 bases spanning the gap. Per the germline V gene, CDR1 is LNHDA and CDR2 is SQIVND (reference sequence). The CDR3 has 15 amino acids. The CDR3 region is CASSTTSFSYNEQFF. The CDR3 DNA follows: TGTGCCAGTAGTACTACTAGCTTCTCCTACAATGAGCAGTTCTTC.

This clone is a singleton in its sample. V usage is TRBV4-2 and J usage is TRBJ2-7; D tentatively fits TRBD1 or TRBD2 (6 bases each). The CDR3 spans 14 residues. From germline, CDR1 is LGHNA and CDR2 YNFKEQ. V lost 0 bases to trimming and J lost 5 bases, with 11 bases between them. The CDR3 region is CASSQEGGIDEQYF. The CDR3 DNA is TGTGCCAGCAGCCAAGAAGGGGGGATCGACGAGCAGTACTTC.

J is TRBJ1-5 and V is TRBV19; the D is unclear. Trimming shortened V by 5 bases and J by 5 bases, and 10 bases separated the two germline ends. The CDR3 is 13 residues long. Germline V gene sequence: CDR1 LNHDA, CDR2 SQIVND (reference sequence). Here the CDR3 reads CASSSTGDQPQHF. The DNA of the CDR3 is TGTGCCAGTAGTTCAACCGGGGATCAGCCCCAGCATTTT.

The gene calls are TRBV9 and TRBJ2-2; TRBD2 matches at 8 bases. CDR1 and CDR2 (germline): SGDLS, YYNGEE. The CDR3 loop spans 17 amino acids. Trimming took 4 bases from V and 5 from J; bases not matched to a gene: 13. For the CDR3, the DNA is TGTGCCAGCAGCCCCCGAGTATCGGGGGGGCGGACCGGGGAGCTGTTTTTT. This sequence encodes CASSPRVSGGRTGELFF.

This clone was picked up one time. The chain links TRBV21-1 to TRBJ2-5; TRBD1, the D gene given by the table, was not confirmed from the DNA. TRBV21-1 is listed as a pseudogene. The CDR3 has 17 residues. DNA for the CDR3: TGTGCCAGCAGCAAAGATACGACAGATTATAATCAAGAGACCCAGTACTTC. This translates into CASSKDTTDYNQETQYF.

This clone was counted only a few times. The rearrangement links TRBV14 to TRBJ2-5; D is unclear. From germline, CDR1 is SGHDN and CDR2 FVKESK. This CDR3 spans 15 amino acids. V lost 0 bases and J lost 5, with 13 bases in between. DNA for the CDR3: TGTGCCAGCAGCCAAGATAGAACGGAACCGGAGACCCAGTACTTC. This gives the protein CASSQDRTEPETQYF.

The rearrangement joins TRBV27 to TRBJ2-3; TRBD2 matches at 7 bases. The CDR3 runs 20 residues. The germline CDR1 and CDR2 sequences are MNHEY and SMNVEV (reference sequence). Trimming cost V 6 bases and J 0 bases; bases outside gene matches: 21. The DNA for the CDR3 is TGTGCCAGCAGCCTCAGCGGGGCCAGAATAGCCCTCTCTAGCACAGATACGCAGTATTTT. This encodes CASSLSGARIALSSTDTQYF.

By share, this clone counts as medium-sized. This chain uses TRBV4-2 with TRBJ1-5, with 8 bases that match TRBD1. CDR1 and CDR2 (germline): LGHNA, YNFKEQ. The CDR3 spans 15 residues. The V gene end was trimmed by 0 bases and the J gene end by 7 bases; junction bases not matched to a gene: 5. DNA for the CDR3: TGTGCCAGCAGCCAAGATCTGGCAGGGGGCCAGCCCCAGCATTTT. Amino acid sequence: CASSQDLAGGQPQHF.

The V gene is TRBV14, the J gene TRBJ1-6; D call uncertain. The CDR3 covers 17 residues. The V gene's germline CDR1 is SGHDN and CDR2 FVKESK. Trimming took off 0 bases at V and 2 bases at J, with 11 bases between the two ends. The CDR3 nucleotides read TGTGCCAGCAGCCAAGATCTCATGGCCACCTATAATTCACCCCTCCACTTT. Translation: CASSQDLMATYNSPLHF.

This clone was seen just once. The chain joins TRBV6-5 to TRBJ2-1, with no clear D. Per the germline V gene, CDR1 is MNHEY and CDR2 is SVGAGI. Trimming stripped 0 bases from V and 3 bases from J, with 6 bases between. There are 14 residues in the CDR3. The DNA of the CDR3 is TGTGCCAGCAGTTACTCCGCAGTCTACAATGAGCAGTTCTTC. As protein: CASSYSAVYNEQFF.

The V gene is TRBV10-2, the J gene TRBJ2-4; D is possibly TRBD2 (6 bases). CDR3 length: 15 residues. Germline loops: CDR1 WSHSY, CDR2 SAAADI. V was shortened by 10 bases and J by 0 bases, with 16 bases between the two germline ends. The CDR3 region has the DNA TGCGCCACCCGACGGGACTCCCTAGCCAAAAACATTCAGTACTTC. It translates to CATRRDSLAKNIQYF.

The chain uses TRBV6-1 and TRBJ2-1, with 11 bases that match TRBD1. Germline CDR1 reads MNHNS; CDR2 reads SASEGT. The CDR3 extends over 14 amino acids. V lost 4 bases, J lost 8 bases, and 4 bases stayed unmatched. The CDR3 DNA reads as TGTGCCAGCAGTGCTGGACAGGGGGCAGATGAGCAGTTCTTC. Residues: CASSAGQGADEQFF.